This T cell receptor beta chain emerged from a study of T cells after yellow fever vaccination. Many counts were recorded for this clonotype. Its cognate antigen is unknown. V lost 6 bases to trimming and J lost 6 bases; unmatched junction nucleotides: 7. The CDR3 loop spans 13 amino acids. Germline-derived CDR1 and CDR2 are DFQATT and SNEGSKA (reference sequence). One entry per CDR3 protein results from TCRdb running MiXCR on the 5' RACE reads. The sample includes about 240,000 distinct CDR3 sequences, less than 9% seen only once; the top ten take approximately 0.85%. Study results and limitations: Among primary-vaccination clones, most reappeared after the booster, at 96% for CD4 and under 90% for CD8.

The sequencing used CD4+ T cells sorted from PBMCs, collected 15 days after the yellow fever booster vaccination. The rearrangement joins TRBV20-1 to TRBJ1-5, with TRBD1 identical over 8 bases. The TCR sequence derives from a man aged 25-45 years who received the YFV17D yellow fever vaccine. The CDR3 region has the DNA TGCAGTGCGGGGACAGGTGATAGTCAGCCCCAGCATTTT. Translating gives CSAGTGDSQPQHF.